This T cell receptor beta chain emerged from a study of early stage breast cancer tumors. Study outcomes and limitations: Enriched TCRB sequences shared across patients were mostly commonly generated sequences. Compared with adjacent normal breast, tumors showed about 2.5-fold denser, more clonal T cells.

A remark on this clone: Its antigen remains unknown.

Here immunoSEQ multiplex PCR was the method, and the copy in TCRdb shows in-frame clones only, minus some. The repertoire consists of roughly 53,000 clones, with about 93% occurring once and the leading ten covering roughly 5%. The CDR3 consists of 15 residues. In germline, CDR1 is WSHSY, CDR2 SAAADI. The ends lost 5 bases at V and 1 base at J; junction bases unmatched: 7. The sequenced material came from blood. The J gene is TRBJ1-1, the V gene TRBV10-2; 7 positions agree with TRBD1. The source of this sequence is a person aged 70 to 85 with breast cancer. In nucleotides, the CDR3 is TGCGCCAGCAGTCGTGAGGGACAGCAGAACACTGAAGCTTTCTTT. Translating it yields CASSREGQQNTEAFF.